These T cell receptor beta chains were read from a single sample in a study of T cell responses to AZD1222 COVID-19 vaccine. The method was immunoSEQ multiplex PCR; TCRdb's version includes in-frame clones alone and lacks a portion of them. The table includes approximately 190,000 clones, 90% to 95% detected once. The starting material was peripheral blood, obtained 28 days after the second dose of the MenACWY control vaccine. Every receptor here comes from an adult who received the MenACWY meningococcal vaccine as a control. Both conserved end residues are part of each CDR3. D genes are given only for firm matches. Size is stated for part of the rows, as once, few or many counts, or as a class when the clone is expanded.

j_call | v_call | d_call | clone_size | cdr3_aa | cdr3_nt
TRBJ2-1 | TRBV11-3 | TRBD2 | . | CASSLSGRSYNEQFF | TGTGCCAGCAGCTTAAGCGGGAGGTCATACAATGAGCAGTTCTTC
TRBJ2-2 | TRBV19 | TRBD1 | once | CASRDRGRGTGELFF | TGTGCCAGTCGCGACAGGGGGCGCGGCACCGGGGAGCTGTTTTTT
TRBJ1-5 | TRBV19 | . | . | CASSPRGFNQPQHF | TGTGCCAGTAGTCCCCGGGGGTTCAATCAGCCCCAGCATTTT
TRBJ2-3 | TRBV27 | TRBD2 | . | CASSRQGLAGAGDTQYF | TGTGCCAGCTCCCGGCAGGGACTAGCGGGGGCCGGAGATACGCAGTATTTT
TRBJ2-2 | TRBV4-1 | TRBD1 | . | CASRKQGSSNTGELFF | TGCGCCAGCAGGAAACAGGGGTCCTCGAACACCGGGGAGCTGTTTTTT
TRBJ1-1 | TRBV20-1 | . | . | CSASQARDTEAFF | TGCAGTGCTAGTCAGGCGAGGGACACTGAAGCTTTCTTT
TRBJ2-3 | TRBV24-1 | . | once | CATSDSSGTAGPDTQYF | TGTGCCACCAGTGACTCTTCCGGGACGGCGGGGCCAGATACGCAGTATTTT
TRBJ1-5 | TRBV5-1 | TRBD1 | . | CASSPEPGQFYQPQHF | TGCGCCAGCAGTCCTGAACCGGGACAGTTTTATCAGCCCCAGCATTTT
TRBJ1-1 | TRBV15 | TRBD1 | . | CATSRGGQGGTEAFF | TGTGCCACCAGCAGAGGGGGACAGGGGGGAACTGAAGCTTTCTTT
TRBJ1-1 | TRBV7-2 | . | . | CASSLEGSGREAFF | TGTGCCAGCAGCTTAGAAGGGTCCGGGCGTGAAGCTTTCTTT
TRBJ2-3 | TRBV30 | . | . | CAWSLDWGTDTQYF | TGTGCCTGGAGTCTTGACTGGGGCACAGATACGCAGTATTTT
TRBJ2-1 | TRBV7-8 | . | . | CASSPALAGDRNEQFF | TGTGCCAGCAGCCCGGCCCTTGCCGGGGACCGCAATGAGCAGTTCTTC
TRBJ2-1 | TRBV5-1 | TRBD2 | . | CASSWTGTSVFDEQFF | TGCGCCAGCAGCTGGACCGGGACTAGCGTGTTCGATGAGCAGTTCTTC
TRBJ1-2 | TRBV11-2 | . | . | CASSLQGLYGYTF | TGTGCCAGCAGCTTACAGGGACTCTATGGCTACACCTTC
TRBJ1-3 | TRBV4-1 | . | . | CASSQVSRQIAGNTIYF | TGCGCCAGCAGCCAAGTTTCTCGGCAGATCGCTGGAAACACCATATATTTT
TRBJ1-5 | TRBV28 | . | . | CASRAGGDYQPQHF | TGTGCCAGCAGGGCGGGGGGTGACTATCAGCCCCAGCATTTT
TRBJ1-6 | TRBV6-1 | . | . | CASSMRDGLVPLHF | TGTGCCAGCAGTATGAGGGACGGCCTAGTTCCCCTCCACTTT
TRBJ2-1 | TRBV4-2 | TRBD2 | . | CASSPRTSGALYNEQFF | TGTGCCAGCAGCCCTAGGACTAGCGGAGCCCTCTACAATGAGCAGTTCTTC
TRBJ2-1 | TRBV7-9 | TRBD1 | . | CASNGQGTYNEQFF | TGTGCCAGCAACGGACAGGGGACCTACAATGAGCAGTTCTTC
TRBJ2-1 | TRBV7-9 | TRBD1 | few | CASSASTGGAYNEQFF | TGTGCCAGCAGCGCCTCGACAGGGGGGGCCTACAATGAGCAGTTCTTC
TRBJ2-7 | TRBV28 | . | . | CASSLRGEQYF | TGTGCCAGCAGTTTAAGGGGGGAGCAGTACTTC
TRBJ2-7 | TRBV5-1 | TRBD2 | . | CASRGTSGGSYEQYF | TGCGCCAGCAGAGGGACTAGCGGGGGCTCCTACGAGCAGTACTTC
TRBJ1-5 | TRBV4-2 | . | . | CASSQAQVGYSNQPQHF | TGTGCCAGCAGCCAAGCACAGGTGGGTTATAGCAATCAGCCCCAGCATTTT
TRBJ1-5 | TRBV18 | TRBD1 | . | CASSPPGRTGRTNQPQHF | TGTGCCAGCTCACCACCGGGGCGGACAGGGCGTACTAATCAGCCCCAGCATTTT
TRBJ2-5 | TRBV27 | . | . | CASRNFRETQYF | TGTGCCAGCAGGAACTTTCGGGAGACCCAGTACTTC
TRBJ2-2 | TRBV10-2 | . | . | CASIPGHQNTGELFF | TGCGCCAGCATCCCCGGACACCAAAACACCGGGGAGCTGTTTTTT
TRBJ1-1 | TRBV6-5 | . | . | CASSRAGGTEAFF | TGTGCCAGCAGCCGAGCGGGGGGGACTGAAGCTTTCTTT
TRBJ1-1 | TRBV7-3 | . | few | CASSKGRGSTEAFF | TGTGCCAGCAGCAAAGGACGGGGCTCCACTGAAGCTTTCTTT
TRBJ1-3 | TRBV9 | . | once | CASSGQGGNTIYF | TGTGCCAGCAGCGGGCAGGGTGGAAACACCATATATTTT
TRBJ2-5 | TRBV6-5 | . | . | CASSIDWSTETQYF | TGTGCCAGCAGTATCGACTGGTCCACGGAGACCCAGTACTTC
TRBJ1-1 | TRBV3-1/TRBV3-2 | TRBD1 | . | CASGPQGATEAFF | TGTGCCAGCGGACCACAGGGGGCAACTGAAGCTTTCTTT
TRBJ2-3 | TRBV14 | . | . | CASSQDTAGQVWWDTQYF | TGTGCCAGCAGCCAAGATACGGCGGGACAAGTTTGGTGGGATACGCAGTATTTT
TRBJ1-1 | TRBV28 | . | . | CASSGDPRGVTFF | TGTGCCAGCAGTGGGGACCCGCGCGGTGTGACTTTCTTT
TRBJ1-1 | TRBV7-2 | . | . | CASSPTGYEGEAFF | TGTGCCAGCAGCCCCACAGGGTATGAGGGTGAAGCTTTCTTT
TRBJ2-5 | TRBV29-1 | . | . | CSVAYIQETQYF | TGCAGCGTCGCCTACATACAAGAGACCCAGTACTTC
TRBJ1-2 | TRBV9 | . | . | CASSPPTQGYTF | TGTGCCAGCAGCCCCCCCACCCAGGGCTACACCTTC
TRBJ2-1 | TRBV10-3 | TRBD2 | . | CAISGLAGENEQFF | TGTGCCATCAGTGGACTAGCGGGCGAAAATGAGCAGTTCTTC
TRBJ1-1 | TRBV5-8 | . | . | CASSLWAGADTEAFF | TGTGCCAGCAGCTTGTGGGCAGGGGCTGACACTGAGGCTTTCTTT
TRBJ1-2 | TRBV30 | TRBD1 | . | CAWGQGSNYGYTF | TGTGCCTGGGGACAGGGGAGTAACTATGGCTACACCTTC
TRBJ1-3 | TRBV30 | . | . | CAWGPGLLGNTIYF | TGTGCCTGGGGCCCGGGACTCCTCGGTAACACCATATATTTT
TRBJ1-1 | TRBV6-1 | . | . | CASKSRVSEAFF | TGTGCCAGCAAGTCCAGGGTATCTGAAGCTTTCTTT
TRBJ1-3 | TRBV6-5 | . | . | CAASRDGNTIYF | TGTGCCGCCAGCAGGGATGGAAACACCATATATTTT
TRBJ1-5 | TRBV28 | TRBD1 | . | CASRGQGAHQPQHF | TGTGCCAGCAGGGGACAGGGGGCTCATCAGCCCCAGCATTTT
TRBJ1-6 | TRBV12-3/TRBV12-4 | . | . | CASSPVANSPLHF | TGTGCCAGCAGCCCAGTAGCTAATTCACCCCTCCACTTT
TRBJ2-7 | TRBV10-1 | . | once | CASQRSPGYEQYF | TGCGCCAGCCAAAGATCACCGGGGTACGAGCAGTACTTC
TRBJ1-2 | TRBV29-1 | . | once | CSVFSVGGRFGYTF | TGCAGCGTCTTCTCCGTAGGGGGGCGGTTTGGCTACACCTTC
TRBJ2-5 | TRBV20-1 | . | few | CSASKKVLETQYF | TGCAGTGCTAGTAAGAAGGTCTTGGAGACCCAGTACTTC
TRBJ2-6 | TRBV30 | TRBD1 | . | CAWSRDRAGANVLTF | TGTGCCTGGAGTCGGGACAGGGCTGGGGCCAACGTCCTGACTTTC
TRBJ2-7 | TRBV7-8 | TRBD1 | . | CASSSDRSSYEQYF | TGTGCCAGCAGCTCGGACAGGTCCTCCTACGAGCAGTACTTC
TRBJ1-6 | TRBV5-5 | . | . | CASSLGLLNSPLHF | TGTGCCAGCAGCTTGGGTCTGTTGAATTCACCCCTCCACTTT
TRBJ1-5 | TRBV28 | . | . | CASSPRQGHNQPQHF | TGTGCCAGCAGTCCCCGCCAGGGGCACAATCAGCCCCAGCATTTT
TRBJ1-1 | TRBV19 | . | . | CASITGGGALKTEAFF | TGTGCCAGCATCACCGGGGGAGGGGCCCTGAAGACTGAAGCTTTCTTT
TRBJ2-1 | TRBV7-2 | . | . | CASSLGAAYNEQFF | TGTGCCAGCAGCTTAGGGGCGGCCTACAATGAGCAGTTCTTC
TRBJ1-4 | TRBV27 | TRBD1 | once | CASSSTWTGYNEKLFF | TGTGCCAGCAGTTCAACGTGGACAGGGTATAATGAAAAACTGTTTTTT